The 8 T cell receptor beta chains given below trace back to one sample, sequenced in a study of T-cell reconstitution after alpha-beta-depleted transplantation in children (dated by TCRdb to the mid-2010s). Library method: PCR. The instrument given in TCRdb is Illumina HiSeq 2500. TCR libraries were prepared with molecular barcoding, using unique molecular identifiers to normalize TCRbeta repertoire quantification. TCRdb took the public reads, trimmed them with fastp at Q25, ran MiXCR for clone calling and kept in-frame beta chains. CDR3 protein duplicates are merged, each entry listing the most common genes and DNA. This sample holds fewer than 350,000 distinct CDR3 sequences; 11% were observed only once. The ten largest clones capture roughly a quarter of the sample. Read against the paper, the sample's treatment or condition label means: allogeneic hematopoietic cell transplantation with graft depleted of TCRalphabeta T cells and CD19 B cells.

The material sequenced was peripheral blood, taken 180 days after TCRalphabeta/CD19-depleted stem cell transplant. The source of these receptors is a male patient under 10 years old who had a stem cell transplant for chronic granulomatous disease, so the T cells may come from the graft donor.

This clonotype has a count of ten or more. This rearrangement joins TRBV6-1 to TRBJ2-5; weak D call: TRBD1 (6 bases). Trimming took off 1 base at V and 5 bases at J, with 11 bases between the two ends. The CDR3 length is 14 residues. Germline CDR1 is MNHNS and CDR2 is SASEGT. CDR3 sequence (DNA): TGTGCCAGCAGTGAAGGTTGGGGGCGGGAGACCCAGTACTTC. Protein: CASSEGWGRETQYF.

This clonotype has only a few counts. V and J are TRBV14 and TRBJ2-5; 7 bases align to TRBD2. Germline CDR1 is SGHDN and CDR2 is FVKESK. V shed 0 bases and J 3 bases; nucleotides not matched to a gene: 7. This CDR3 region has 16 residues. CDR3 DNA sequence: TGTGCCAGCAGCCAAGAAAGCCCTGGGACTAAAGAGACCCAGTACTTC. Amino acids: CASSQESPGTKETQYF.

The sample holds a few counts of this clonotype. This chain links TRBV7-3 with TRBJ2-2; 9 bases align to TRBD2. Losses at the gene ends were 0 bases for V and 7 bases for J; bases not matched to a gene: 3. CDR3 length: 15 residues. Germline CDR1 reads SGHTA; CDR2 reads FQGTGA. CDR3 sequence reads: CASSLTPSGIGELFF. Written as DNA, the CDR3 is TGTGCCAGCAGCTTAACGCCTAGCGGGATCGGGGAGCTGTTTTTT.

This clonotype was seen repeatedly, ten times or more. J is TRBJ2-1 and V is TRBV29-1; no definite D call. The CDR3 runs 15 residues. Between the trimmed V and J ends, which lost 7 bases and 5 bases, there was a span of 21 bases. Looked up from germline, CDR1 is SQVTM and CDR2 is ANQGSEA. The CDR3 sequence: CSGLFRRVGNNEQFF. Here the CDR3 DNA reads TGCAGCGGCCTCTTTCGGAGAGTCGGTAACAATGAGCAGTTCTTC.

This clonotype occurred many times. The chain links TRBV7-9 to TRBJ1-1; D gene ambiguous. The germline V and J ends were trimmed by 0 bases and 1 base, with 9 bases remaining between them. The V gene's germline CDR1 is SEHNR and CDR2 FQNEAQ (reference sequence). The CDR3 extends over 15 amino acids. CDR3 in DNA: TGTGCCAGCAGCTTAGCCAACAGCTGGAACACTGAAGCTTTCTTT. Its protein is CASSLANSWNTEAFF.

The table lists this clonotype with many counts. The V and J genes are TRBV15 and TRBJ2-1, with D unresolved. The V and J ends lost 2 bases and 8 bases respectively, with 7 bases between them. This CDR3 has 12 amino acids. The germline V gene encodes CDR1 LNHNV and CDR2 YYDKDF (reference sequence). The DNA for the CDR3 is TGTGCCACCAGCAGACATCTTGATGAGCAGTTCTTC. It translates to CATSRHLDEQFF.

This clonotype has a count of ten or more. This sequence joins TRBV29-1 and TRBJ2-7; the match to TRBD1 covers 7 bases. Germline-derived CDR1 and CDR2 are SQVTM and ANQGSEA. The CDR3 extends over 12 amino acids. Trimming at V came to 8 bases and at J to 3 bases, leaving 7 bases not matched to a gene. Here the CDR3 reads CSPLGQIYEQYF. DNA of the CDR3: TGCAGCCCCCTGGGACAGATCTACGAGCAGTACTTC.

This clonotype was seen at least ten times. The CDR3 DNA is TGTGCCAGCAGCCCCCCGGACAGGGTCACTGAAGCTTTCTTT. Translation gives CASSPPDRVTEAFF. V and J are TRBV7-9 and TRBJ1-1; 8 bases map to TRBD1. CDR3 size: 14 residues. Germline-derived CDR1 and CDR2 are SEHNR and FQNEAQ (reference sequence). The ends lost 5 bases at V and 4 bases at J; junction bases unmatched: 6.